This T cell receptor beta chain was found in a study of cytomegalovirus exposure and HLA in healthy donors. Clones were sequenced by immunoSEQ multiplex PCR, and TCRdb holds only the in-frame ones, with some missing. The sample holds a few hundred thousand clones, roughly 87% seen once. The CDR3 is made up of 14 amino acids. CDR1 and CDR2 (germline): LNHNV, YYDKDF (reference sequence). Trimming took off 4 bases at V and 8 bases at J, with 14 bases between the two ends. About this clone itself: Its antigen is not identified.

Study-wide findings and caveats: The study flagged about 160 TCR beta chains as cytomegalovirus-associated. CMV antigen specificity was confirmed in vitro for three CMV-associated chains.

The donors were in the roughly 110-subject validation cohort; that cohort was separate from the roughly 620-subject first cohort. This receptor was obtained from a woman in her twenties or thirties in good health and CMV-seronegative. The V and J genes are TRBV15 and TRBJ2-2; D gene ambiguous. What was sequenced was PBMCs. Written as DNA, the CDR3 is TGTGCCACCAGCACCCGGCGTAGTCAGGGGGAGCTGTTTTTT. Encoded protein: CATSTRRSQGELFF.